This T cell receptor (beta chain) was identified during a study of CD8 T cells in Susac syndrome. In germline, CDR1 is SQVTM, CDR2 ANQGSEA. This CDR3 spans 14 amino acids. Trimming shortened V by 1 base and J by 4 bases, and 12 bases separated the two germline ends. RNA amounts of about 0.5 to 1 ug underwent reverse transcription with random hexamers. Amplification of TCR beta CDR3 used immunoSEQ multiplex PCR across 54 Vbeta and 13 Jbeta. MiXCR, run by TCRdb on the immunoSEQ multiplex PCR reads, gives a single entry per CDR3 protein. The data show about 150,000 distinct CDR3 sequences, roughly 95% seen once.

The sample was CD8+ T cells from PBMCs. The genes are TRBV29-1 and TRBJ2-3; no clear D. The TCR comes from a human donor with multiple sclerosis. The CDR3 nucleotides are TGCAGCGTTGAAGGTACCCGGTGGTCAGATACGCAGTATTTT. This codes for CSVEGTRWSDTQYF.